The source of this T cell receptor (beta chain) is a study of cytomegalovirus exposure and HLA in healthy donors. Study-level results: Most TCR sequences showed up rarely, but some public TCRs showed up in many donors. A list of 150 to 200 TCR beta chains associated with cytomegalovirus was given.

Worth noting for this clone: Its specificity is unknown.

The CDR3 runs to 12 residues. Trimming took off 5 bases at V and 3 bases at J, with 6 bases between the two ends. Germline V CDR1 and CDR2: MGHDK, SYGVNS. The donors were part of the validation cohort, which consisted of under 150 subjects and was separate from the first cohort of several hundred subjects. The protocol was immunoSEQ multiplex PCR, while the TCRdb copy is restricted to in-frame clones and leaves out a portion. The sample has more than 90,000 clones, 80% to 90% seen once; the top ten hold 4.4%. The sample taken for sequencing was PBMCs. The gene calls are TRBV25-1 and TRBJ2-3; TRBD1 might be the D (6 bases). This TCR came from a man younger than 35 in good health and CMV-seropositive. CDR3 coding DNA: TGTGCCAGCAGTAGGGGGACAGATACGCAGTATTTT. Protein sequence: CASSRGTDTQYF.